This TCR beta chain was identified in a study of cytomegalovirus exposure and HLA in healthy donors. This CDR3 contains 14 residues. V lost 1 base to trimming and J lost 5 bases, with 12 bases between them. Germline-derived CDR1 and CDR2 are SGHRS and YFSETQ. The study, taken as a whole, reports: A few V segments could not be told apart, such as TRBV6-2 and TRBV6-3, and were left out. Among immune exposure information, only CMV serostatus was available.

With respect to this clone: Its antigen is unidentified.

A multiplex PCR was run with 60 Vbeta primers and 13 Jbeta primers. Clones were read by immunoSEQ multiplex PCR, and TCRdb kept only the in-frame ones, dropping some. Of tens of thousands of clones in the sample, around 74% are singletons; the top ten hold 9.5% to 12%. This rearrangement joins TRBV5-1 to TRBJ1-1; D call uncertain. The sample taken for sequencing was PBMCs. The clonotype comes from a human donor in good health. CDR3 protein: CASSLYFADTEAFF. The CDR3 DNA reads TGCGCCAGCAGCTTGTATTTCGCGGATACTGAAGCTTTCTTT.